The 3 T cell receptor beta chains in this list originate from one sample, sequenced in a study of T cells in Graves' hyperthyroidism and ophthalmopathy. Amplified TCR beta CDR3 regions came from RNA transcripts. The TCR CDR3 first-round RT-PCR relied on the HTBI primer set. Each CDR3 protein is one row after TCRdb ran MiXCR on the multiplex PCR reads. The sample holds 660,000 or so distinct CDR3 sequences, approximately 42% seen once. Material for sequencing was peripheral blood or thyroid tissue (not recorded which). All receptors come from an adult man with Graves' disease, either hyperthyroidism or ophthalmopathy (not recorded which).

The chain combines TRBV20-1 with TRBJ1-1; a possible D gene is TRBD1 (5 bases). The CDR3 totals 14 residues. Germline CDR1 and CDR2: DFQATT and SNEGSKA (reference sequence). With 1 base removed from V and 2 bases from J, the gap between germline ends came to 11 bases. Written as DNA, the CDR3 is TGCAGTGCTAGAGGGTTAGGGGATAACACTGAAGCTTTCTTT. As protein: CSARGLGDNTEAFF.

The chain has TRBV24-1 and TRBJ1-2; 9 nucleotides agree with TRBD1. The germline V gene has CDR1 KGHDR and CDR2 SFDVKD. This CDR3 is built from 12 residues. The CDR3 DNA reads TGTGACCCTGGGACAGGGAACTATGGCTACACCTTC. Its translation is CDPGTGNYGYTF.

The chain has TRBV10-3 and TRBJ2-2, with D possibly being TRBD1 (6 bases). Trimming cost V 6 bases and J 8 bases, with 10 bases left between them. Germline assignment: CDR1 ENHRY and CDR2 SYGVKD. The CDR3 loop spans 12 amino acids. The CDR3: CAIRGGTGELFF. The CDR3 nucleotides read TGTGCCATCAGGGGTGGGACAGGGGAGCTGTTTTTT.